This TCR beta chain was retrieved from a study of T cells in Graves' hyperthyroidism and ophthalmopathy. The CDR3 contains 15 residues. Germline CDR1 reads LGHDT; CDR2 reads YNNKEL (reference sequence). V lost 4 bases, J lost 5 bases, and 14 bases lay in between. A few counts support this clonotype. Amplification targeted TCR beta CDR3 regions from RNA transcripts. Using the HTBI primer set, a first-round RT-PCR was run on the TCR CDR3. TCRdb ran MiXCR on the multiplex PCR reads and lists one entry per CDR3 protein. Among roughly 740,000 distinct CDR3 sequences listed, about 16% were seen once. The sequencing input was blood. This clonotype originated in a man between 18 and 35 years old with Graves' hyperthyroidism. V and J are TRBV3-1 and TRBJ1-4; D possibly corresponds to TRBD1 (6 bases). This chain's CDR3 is CASSRGQLLNEKLFF. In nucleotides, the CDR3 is TGTGCCAGCAGCCGTGGACAGCTCCTAAATGAAAAACTGTTTTTT.